The 29 T cell receptor beta chains below all came from one sample that was sequenced in a study of neoadjuvant anti-PD-1 for oral cavity cancer. Here immunoSEQ multiplex PCR was the method, and the copy in TCRdb shows in-frame clones only, minus some. The repertoire consists of 60,000 to 80,000 clones, with around 80% occurring once and the leading ten covering 2.5% to 3%. The specimen was PBMCs, collected before nivolumab (anti-PD-1) treatment. These receptor sequences come from a person aged 40 to 85 with oral cavity squamous cell carcinoma.

CDR3 sequence: CAISDHDIENTEAFF. CDR3 DNA: TGTGCCATCAGTGACCATGACATAGAGAACACTGAAGCTTTCTTT. The V call is TRBV10-3, the J call TRBJ1-1; no firm D call. Germline V gene sequence: CDR1 ENHRY, CDR2 SYGVKD. This CDR3 has 15 amino acids. Trimming took 3 bases from V and 1 from J, leaving 12 bases between them.

The rearrangement links TRBV5-1 to TRBJ2-3, with a weak D call TRBD1 (5 bases). Germline values: CDR1 SGHRS, CDR2 YFSETQ. Trimming stripped 0 bases from V and 5 bases from J, with 10 bases between. The CDR3 has 14 amino acids. The CDR3 is CASSLAGSGDTQYF. The CDR3 nucleotides are TGCGCCAGCAGCTTGGCAGGGTCAGGAGATACGCAGTATTTT.

This chain joins TRBV11-2 and TRBJ2-5; maybe TRBD1 (6 bases). Per the germline V gene, CDR1 is SGHAT and CDR2 is FQNNGV. V was pared by 2 bases and J by 2 bases, with 12 bases between. This CDR3 has 15 amino acids. The CDR3 DNA sequence: TGTGCCAGCAGCTTAATGGGCAGGGGACAAGAGACCCAGTACTTC. Encoded protein: CASSLMGRGQETQYF.

J is TRBJ2-1 and V is TRBV12-5; D is possibly TRBD2 (6 bases). Germline V lookup: CDR1 LGHNT, CDR2 FRNRAP. V was shortened by 5 bases and J by 0 bases, with 11 bases between the two germline ends. The CDR3 contains 15 residues. The CDR3 bases are TGTGCTAGTGGTCCCGGGACTGGCTCCTACAATGAGCAGTTCTTC. The encoded protein is CASGPGTGSYNEQFF.

The V and J genes are TRBV27 and TRBJ1-6, with D tentatively TRBD1 (5 bases). Germline V lookup: CDR1 MNHEY, CDR2 SMNVEV (reference sequence). Trimming removed 7 bases at V and 3 bases at J, with 10 bases between. CDR3 length: 14 residues. The CDR3 protein is CASKARVYNSPLHF. The CDR3 DNA reads as TGTGCCAGCAAGGCCAGGGTCTATAATTCACCCCTCCACTTT.

This rearrangement joins TRBV10-3 to TRBJ2-5, with 13 bases identical to TRBD2. CDR3 length: 16 residues. The V gene end was trimmed by 4 bases and the J gene end by 2 bases; junction bases not matched to a gene: 4. CDR1 and CDR2 from the germline V gene are ENHRY and SYGVKD. For the CDR3, the DNA is TGTGCCATCAGTGGGGAACTAGCGGGGGGGCAAGAGACCCAGTACTTC. Its protein is CAISGELAGGQETQYF.

This clone was counted once. This rearrangement joins TRBV6-5 to TRBJ2-7, with unresolved D. This CDR3 region has 13 residues. Germline CDR1 is MNHEY and CDR2 is SVGAGI. The V end was cut by 0 bases, the J end by 5 bases, with 8 bases between. CDR3 DNA sequence: TGTGCCAGCAGTTACTCGGGTCCGGACGAGCAGTACTTC. Its translation is CASSYSGPDEQYF.

The chain is built from TRBV5-1 and TRBJ2-7; tentatively, D is TRBD1 (6 bases). The CDR3 loop spans 15 amino acids. V lost 2 bases to trimming and J lost 3 bases, with 15 bases between them. Germline V gives CDR1 SGHRS, CDR2 YFSETQ. The CDR3 DNA follows: TGCGCCAGCAGCTTTCAGGCAGCGACAGGCTACGAGCAGTACTTC. This translates into CASSFQAATGYEQYF.

This clone was seen at least ten times. The rearrangement links TRBV6-5 to TRBJ1-2; 7 bases agree with TRBD1. Germline trimming cut 6 bases from V and 8 bases from J; bases unmatched to any gene: 6. This CDR3 has 12 residues. Per the germline V gene, CDR1 is MNHEY and CDR2 is SVGAGI. CDR3 nucleotide sequence: TGTGCCAGCAGCCAGACAGGGATGGGCTACACCTTC. The encoded protein is CASSQTGMGYTF.

This clone turned up a few times. The genes are TRBV7-3 and TRBJ2-3; 7 positions agree with TRBD1. The CDR3 totals 15 residues. J gave up 2 bases and V 5 bases, and 7 bases lay outside the gene matches. CDR1 and CDR2 (germline): SGHTA, FQGTGA. DNA of the CDR3: TGTGCCAGCAGCGTCTCCGGGACAGACACAGATACGCAGTATTTT. Amino acids: CASSVSGTDTDTQYF.

The gene calls are TRBV4-1 and TRBJ1-2; tentatively, D is TRBD1 (6 bases). The V gene lost 5 bases and the J gene lost 7 bases, with 14 bases spanning the gap. The length of the CDR3 is 13 residues. Germline CDR1 MGHRA, CDR2 YSYEKL. CDR3 residues: CASSNTGNVGYTF. The DNA for the CDR3 is TGCGCCAGCAGCAACACAGGGAACGTTGGCTACACCTTC.

The CDR3 DNA sequence: TGTGCCAGCAGTTACTGGGCGACAAGAAACACTGAAGCTTTCTTT. Amino acids: CASSYWATRNTEAFF. This chain links TRBV6-5 with TRBJ1-1; D gene ambiguous. The CDR3 totals 15 residues. CDR1 and CDR2 from the germline V gene are MNHEY and SVGAGI. V lost 1 base, J lost 2 bases, and 11 bases lay in between.

The V call is TRBV4-1, the J call TRBJ2-3; the match to TRBD2 covers 9 bases. This CDR3 is 19 amino acids long. The V and J ends lost 0 bases and 4 bases, in that order; junction bases with no gene match: 14. The germline CDR1 and CDR2 sequences are MGHRA and YSYEKL. The CDR3 protein is CASSQEMAGGRITADTQYF. As DNA, the CDR3 is TGCGCCAGCAGCCAAGAAATGGCGGGGGGGCGGATCACGGCAGATACGCAGTATTTT.

The J gene is TRBJ2-1, the V gene TRBV6-5; 7 positions agree with TRBD1. The CDR3 spans 15 residues. Germline V gene data show CDR1 as MNHEY and CDR2 as SVGAGI. V shed 10 bases and J 1 base; nucleotides not matched to a gene: 10. The CDR3 loop reads CATGQRAASYNEQFF. As DNA, the CDR3 is TGTGCCACGGGACAGAGGGCGGCTTCCTACAATGAGCAGTTCTTC.

This clone was observed a handful of times. The chain combines TRBV19 with TRBJ1-5; D gene ambiguous. The V end was cut by 5 bases, the J end by 3 bases, with 8 bases between. This CDR3 comprises 13 residues. CDR1 LNHDA and CDR2 SQIVND come from the germline V gene (reference sequence). CDR3 DNA sequence: TGTGCCAGTAGTGTTCAAATCAATCAGCCCCAGCATTTT. Translation: CASSVQINQPQHF.

The chain links TRBV5-1 to TRBJ2-3; D is unclear. Germline CDR1 SGHRS, CDR2 YFSETQ. The CDR3 runs 14 residues. V dropped 0 bases and J dropped 6 bases, with 11 bases sitting between them. The CDR3 DNA is TGCGCCAGCAGCTTGGAGGGTGGCCTCGATACGCAGTATTTT. It translates to CASSLEGGLDTQYF.

This chain links TRBV9 with TRBJ1-1; D possibly corresponds to TRBD1 (5 bases). V was shortened by 4 bases and J by 4 bases, with 11 bases between the two germline ends. This CDR3 is built from 13 residues. Looked up from germline, CDR1 is SGDLS and CDR2 is YYNGEE. CDR3 coding DNA: TGTGCCAGCAGCCCTTTTGGGGGCACTGAAGCTTTCTTT. This codes for CASSPFGGTEAFF.

This clone has just one count. The J gene is TRBJ2-1, the V gene TRBV4-1; a possible D gene is TRBD2 (6 bases). The CDR3 has 15 residues. The germline CDR1 and CDR2 sequences are MGHRA and YSYEKL. Trimming cost V 4 bases and J 0 bases, with 10 bases left between them. This CDR3 reads CASSRERVSYNEQFF. In DNA, the CDR3 is TGCGCCAGCAGCCGGGAGCGGGTCTCCTACAATGAGCAGTTCTTC.

The sample holds one count of this clone. This chain joins TRBV6-1 and TRBJ1-1, with D unresolved. The CDR3 contains 14 residues. Per germline, CDR1 MNHNS and CDR2 SASEGT. Trimming cost V 0 bases and J 6 bases, with 11 bases left between them. The CDR3 protein is CASSEAVLWAEAFF. The CDR3 coding sequence is TGTGCCAGCAGTGAAGCTGTTTTGTGGGCTGAAGCTTTCTTT.

The CDR3 loop is CASTRLAGGSGQETQYF. The DNA of the CDR3 is TGTGCCAGCACCCGACTAGCGGGGGGGAGTGGACAAGAGACCCAGTACTTC. V usage is TRBV5-8 and J usage is TRBJ2-5; 14 bases fit TRBD2. Germline trimming cut 6 bases from V and 2 bases from J; bases unmatched to any gene: 9. The germline CDR1 and CDR2 sequences are SGHTS and YDEGEE. The CDR3 loop spans 17 amino acids.

The chain couples TRBV27 to TRBJ1-6; D gene uncertain. V lost 5 bases, J lost 9 bases, and 14 bases lay in between. CDR3 length equals 14 residues. CDR1 and CDR2 (germline): MNHEY, SMNVEV (reference sequence). CDR3 region: CASSPRRRGSPLHF. CDR3 nucleotides: TGTGCCAGCAGTCCGAGGCGGAGAGGTTCACCCCTCCACTTT.

This clone has more than one count but fewer than ten. This rearrangement joins TRBV6-6 to TRBJ1-5; 8 nucleotides line up with TRBD1. The CDR3 consists of 14 residues. V lost 6 bases and J lost 5; bases outside the gene matches: 6. Germline V lookup: CDR1 MNHNY, CDR2 SVGAGI (reference sequence). The CDR3 DNA sequence: TGTGCCAGCAGCCTAGGACAGGGAGATCAGCCCCAGCATTTT. The encoded protein is CASSLGQGDQPQHF.

This chain links TRBV5-1 with TRBJ2-1; 14 positions agree with TRBD2. There are 19 residues in the CDR3. The germline V gene encodes CDR1 SGHRS and CDR2 YFSETQ. Trimming at V came to 3 bases and at J to 0 bases, leaving 8 bases not matched to a gene. The CDR3 DNA reads TGCGCCAGCAGCTCGGGACTAGCGGGAGCCATGAGCTCCTACAATGAGCAGTTCTTC. This sequence encodes CASSSGLAGAMSSYNEQFF.

V usage is TRBV15 and J usage is TRBJ1-5; perhaps TRBD1 as D (6 bases). V was clipped by 3 bases and J by 2 bases, with 11 bases between them. The CDR3 runs to 15 residues. Germline-derived CDR1 and CDR2 are LNHNV and YYDKDF (reference sequence). The CDR3 spells CATSSFRQGNQPQHF. In nucleotides, the CDR3 is TGTGCCACCAGCAGTTTCCGACAGGGCAATCAGCCCCAGCATTTT.

The chain combines TRBV15 with TRBJ2-4, with TRBD2 matching 12 bases. Germline V gene lookup returns CDR1 LNHNV and CDR2 YYDKDF (reference sequence). The CDR3 has 15 residues. Trimming removed 3 bases from V and 8 bases from J; junction bases left unmatched: 5. The CDR3 loop is CATSRTSGSADIQYF. The CDR3 DNA is TGTGCCACCAGCAGGACTAGCGGGAGCGCAGACATTCAGTACTTC.

The chain joins TRBV19 to TRBJ2-3; 8 positions match TRBD2. After removal of 5 bases from V and 0 bases from J, the junction contained 7 bases not matched to a gene. The germline gives CDR1 LNHDA, CDR2 SQIVND (reference sequence). CDR3 length: 16 amino acids. CDR3 protein: CASSELAGGSTDTQYF. DNA for the CDR3: TGTGCCAGTAGTGAGTTGGCGGGGGGTAGCACAGATACGCAGTATTTT.

V usage is TRBV28 and J usage is TRBJ2-7; 8 bases fit TRBD1. The ends lost 4 bases at V and 2 bases at J; junction bases unmatched: 4. This CDR3 region has 14 residues. CDR1 is MDHEN and CDR2 is SYDVKM in the germline V gene. The CDR3 reads CASSSGTGAYEQYF. The CDR3 DNA reads TGTGCCAGCAGTTCCGGGACAGGAGCCTACGAGCAGTACTTC.

The chain joins TRBV21-1 to TRBJ2-7; TRBD2 is taken as the D call from the table, unchecked against the DNA. TRBV21-1 is noted as a pseudogene. This CDR3 has 15 amino acids. CDR3 DNA sequence: TGTGCCAGCAGGCTCGGGGGGCGGGAGGGCCTCGAGCAGTACTTC. The encoded protein is CASRLGGREGLEQYF.

The chain joins TRBV5-1 to TRBJ2-3; D tentatively fits TRBD1 or TRBD2 (7 bases each). Germline V gene sequence: CDR1 SGHRS, CDR2 YFSETQ. V lost 4 bases and J lost 6, with 21 bases in between. The CDR3 runs 16 residues. In DNA, the CDR3 is TGCGCCAGCAGCCTCGCCAGGGGGGGGAATGCGGATACGCAGTATTTT. Amino acids: CASSLARGGNADTQYF.